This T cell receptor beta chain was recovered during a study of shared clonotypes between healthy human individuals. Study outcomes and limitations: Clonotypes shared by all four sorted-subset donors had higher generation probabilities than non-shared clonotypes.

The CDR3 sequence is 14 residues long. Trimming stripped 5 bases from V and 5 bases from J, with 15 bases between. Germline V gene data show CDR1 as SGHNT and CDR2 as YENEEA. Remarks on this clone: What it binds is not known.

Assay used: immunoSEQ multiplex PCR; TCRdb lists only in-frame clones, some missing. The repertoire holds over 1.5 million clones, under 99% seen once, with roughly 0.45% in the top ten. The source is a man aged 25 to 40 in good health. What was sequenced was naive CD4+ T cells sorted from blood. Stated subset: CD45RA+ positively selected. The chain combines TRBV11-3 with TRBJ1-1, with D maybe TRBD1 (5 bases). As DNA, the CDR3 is TGTGCCAGCAGCCTGGGGCCCGGCGAGACTGAAGCTTTCTTT. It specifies CASSLGPGETEAFF.